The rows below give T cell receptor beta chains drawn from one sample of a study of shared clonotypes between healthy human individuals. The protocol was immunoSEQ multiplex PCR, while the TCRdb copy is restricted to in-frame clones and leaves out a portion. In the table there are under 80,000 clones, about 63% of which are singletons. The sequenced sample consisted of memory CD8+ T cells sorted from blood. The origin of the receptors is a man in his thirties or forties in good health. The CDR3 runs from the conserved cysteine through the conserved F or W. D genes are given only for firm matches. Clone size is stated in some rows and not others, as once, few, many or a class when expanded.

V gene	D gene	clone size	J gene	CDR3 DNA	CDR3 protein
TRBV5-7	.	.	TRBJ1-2	TGTGCCAGCAGCTTCCTCTCTGGACAGCTCCGTAACTATGGCTACACCTTC	CASSFLSGQLRNYGYTF
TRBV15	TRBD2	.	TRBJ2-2	TGTGCCACCAGCAGATCTAGCGGGTATACCGGGGAGCTGTTTTTT	CATSRSSGYTGELFF
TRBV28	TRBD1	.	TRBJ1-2	TGTGCCATCAGGGGGGCAGGGGGAAGAGACACCTTC	CAIRGAGGRDTF
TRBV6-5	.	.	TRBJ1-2	TGTGCCAGCAGTTACGATCAGGATAACTATGGCTACACCTTC	CASSYDQDNYGYTF
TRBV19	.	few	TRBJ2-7	TGTGCCAGTAGTATAGCGGCAGGGGAATACGAGCAGTACTTC	CASSIAAGEYEQYF
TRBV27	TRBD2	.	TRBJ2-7	TGTGCCAGCAGTTTGGCTAGCGGGAGCCACGAGCAGTACTTC	CASSLASGSHEQYF
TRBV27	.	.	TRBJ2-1	TGTGCCAGCAGTTTCAGCGGGTCTAGCTCCTACAATGAGCAGTTCTTC	CASSFSGSSSYNEQFF
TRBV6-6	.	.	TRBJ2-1	TGTGCCAGCACCATAACGCTTGAGTTGCCTAGGGTTGAGCAGTTCTTC	CASTITLELPRVEQFF
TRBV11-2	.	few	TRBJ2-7	TGTGCCAGCAGCCCAGGTAGGGCCTACGAGCAGTACTTC	CASSPGRAYEQYF
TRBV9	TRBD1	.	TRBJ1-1	TGTGCCAGCAGCGTGAAAGGACAGGCGCACACTGAAGCTTTCTTT	CASSVKGQAHTEAFF
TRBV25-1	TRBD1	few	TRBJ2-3	TGTGCCAGCGGGATACCGGGACAGGGCCAACCTAGCACAGATACGCAGTATTTT	CASGIPGQGQPSTDTQYF
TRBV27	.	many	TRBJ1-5	TGTGCCAGCAGTGTGTCCTTTCAGAGCAATCAGCCCCAGCATTTT	CASSVSFQSNQPQHF
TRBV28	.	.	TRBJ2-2	TGTGCCAGCACACGGGGTACCGGGGAGCTGTTTTTT	CASTRGTGELFF
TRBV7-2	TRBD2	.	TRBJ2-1	TGTGCCAGCAGCTTAGAGGTGGGACTAGCGAACGAGCAGTTCTTC	CASSLEVGLANEQFF
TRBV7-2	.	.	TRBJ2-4	TGTGCCAGCAGCTTAGGGCCCGGTCTTAACATTCAGTACTTC	CASSLGPGLNIQYF
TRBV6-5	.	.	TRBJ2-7	TGTGCCAGCAGTTACTCGCTGGCCTACGAGCAGTACTTC	CASSYSLAYEQYF
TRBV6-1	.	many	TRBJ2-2	TGTGCCAGCAGTGAAGGGGGTCCAACCGGGGAGCTGTTTTTT	CASSEGGPTGELFF
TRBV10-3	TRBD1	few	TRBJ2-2	TGTGCCACCTGGACAGGGGGCTACACCGGGGAGCTGTTTTTT	CATWTGGYTGELFF
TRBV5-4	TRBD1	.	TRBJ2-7	TGTGCCAGCAGGGATTGGGACAGATGGTACGAGCAGTACTTC	CASRDWDRWYEQYF
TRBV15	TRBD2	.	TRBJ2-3	TGTGCCACCAGCAGAGATCGGGCGGGAGGGCCAGATACGCAGTATTTT	CATSRDRAGGPDTQYF
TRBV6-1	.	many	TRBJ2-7	TGTGCCAGCAGTGAAGCGATTTCGGGCAGCTACGAGCAGTACTTC	CASSEAISGSYEQYF
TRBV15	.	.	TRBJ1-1	TGTGCCACCAGCAGAGTCAGGGACATGAACACTGAAGCTTTCTTT	CATSRVRDMNTEAFF
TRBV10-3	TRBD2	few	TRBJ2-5	TGTGCCATCTCTGAAGGACTAGCGGGAGAGCAAGAGACCCAGTACTTC	CAISEGLAGEQETQYF
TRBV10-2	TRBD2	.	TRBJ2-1	TGCGCCAGCAGATCCAACCGGGACTACTACAATGAGCAGTTCTTC	CASRSNRDYYNEQFF
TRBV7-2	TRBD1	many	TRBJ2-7	TGTGCCAGCAGCTTAGAGGGGGACAGCTCCTACGAGCAGTACTTC	CASSLEGDSSYEQYF
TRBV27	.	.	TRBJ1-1	TGTGCCAGCAGTACCCCTTCTGGGGCGCGAGGTGAAGCTTTCTTT	CASSTPSGARGEAFF
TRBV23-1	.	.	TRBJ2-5	TGCGCCAGCAGTCAATCTAACTGTCTAGAGTGGGTTGGTGAGACCCAGTACTTC	CASSQSNCLEWVGETQYF
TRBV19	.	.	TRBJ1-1	TGTGCCAGTAGTATCCCGGGATGGGGCACTGAAGCTTTCTTT	CASSIPGWGTEAFF